These 8 T cell receptor beta chains came from one sample sequenced in a study of T-cell reconstitution after alpha-beta-depleted transplantation in children. The TCRbeta library was prepared with unique molecular identifiers. MiXCR, run by TCRdb on the PCR reads, gives a single entry per CDR3 protein. Found here are roughly 400,000 distinct CDR3 sequences, about a fifth of them singletons; the top ten hold 3% to 4%. Sequences were derived from PBMCs from the stem cell graft donor, sampled from the stem cell graft. The source is a human donor who donated a stem cell graft to a child with acute myeloid leukemia.

This clonotype has only a few counts. V usage is TRBV5-1 and J usage is TRBJ2-3; TRBD2 aligns across 8 bases. The V and J ends lost 1 base and 0 bases, in that order; junction bases with no gene match: 13. The CDR3 contains 19 residues. The germline V gene encodes CDR1 SGHRS and CDR2 YFSETQ. The CDR3 region has the DNA TGCGCCAGCAGCTTGACTAGCGGCTACGGGGTCGGGAGCACAGATACGCAGTATTTT. Protein product: CASSLTSGYGVGSTDTQYF.

The CDR3 spells CASRLSGGIAGELFF. CDR3 nucleotides: TGTGCCAGCAGGCTATCAGGGGGAATCGCCGGGGAGCTGTTTTTT. This chain joins TRBV12-3 or TRBV12-4 and TRBJ2-2, with 7 positions matching TRBD1. Trimming at V came to 6 bases and at J to 6 bases, leaving 10 bases not matched to a gene. This CDR3 has 15 residues.

This clonotype was recorded a few times. The chain recombines TRBV7-2 with TRBJ2-1; 8 bases are shared with TRBD2. The V and J ends lost 5 bases and 16 bases, in that order; junction bases with no gene match: 13. The CDR3 contains 13 residues. CDR1 is SGHTA, CDR2 FQGNSA, per germline. CDR3 sequence (DNA): TGTGCCAGCAGCCCCGGCGGGACTAGAAATTTTTTCTTC. It codes for CASSPGGTRNFFF.

This clonotype has a handful of counts. The chain uses TRBV28 and TRBJ2-3; 9 positions agree with TRBD2. Per the germline V gene, CDR1 is MDHEN and CDR2 is SYDVKM. With 3 bases clipped from V and 0 bases from J, the junction kept 10 bases outside the gene matches. The CDR3 consists of 18 residues. CDR3 coding DNA: TGTGCCAGCAGTTTGTCGTCCCCTAGCGGGATTAGCACAGATACGCAGTATTTT. This translates into CASSLSSPSGISTDTQYF.

This clonotype occurred many times. V gene TRBV29-1 combines with J gene TRBJ2-1, with a possible D match to TRBD1 (5 bases). The ends were cut back, 0 bases at V and 1 base at J, with 13 bases in the middle. CDR1 SQVTM and CDR2 ANQGSEA come from the germline V gene. The CDR3 length is 16 residues. The CDR3 DNA is TGCAGCGTTGAAGATCTTCAAGCAGGGTCCTACAATGAGCAGTTCTTC. It encodes CSVEDLQAGSYNEQFF.

This clonotype was counted only a few times. The V call is TRBV3-1, the J call TRBJ2-3, with a weak D call TRBD2 (6 bases). Trimming took 2 bases from V and 6 from J, leaving 18 bases between them. Germline-derived CDR1 and CDR2 are LGHDT and YNNKEL (reference sequence). The CDR3 has 16 amino acids. Here the CDR3 reads CASSQRSAGGRDTQYF. The CDR3 DNA reads TGTGCCAGCAGCCAACGCTCCGCCGGGGGACGGGATACGCAGTATTTT.

The chain joins TRBV12-3 or TRBV12-4 to TRBJ2-7; 12 bases line up with TRBD1. Trimming cost V 5 bases and J 6 bases; bases outside gene matches: 8. The CDR3 is 15 residues long. The CDR3 here is CASSVGDRGRFEQYF. CDR3 nucleotide sequence: TGTGCCAGCAGTGTGGGGGACAGGGGGCGTTTCGAGCAGTACTTC.

V is TRBV25-1 and J is TRBJ2-2; D is possibly TRBD1 (6 bases). Germline lookup yields CDR1 MGHDK and CDR2 SYGVNS. CDR3 length: 15 amino acids. The V and J ends lost 6 bases and 4 bases respectively, with 15 bases between them. CDR3 bases: TGTGCCAGCAGAAGACAGGACCGGAGCACCGGGGAGCTGTTTTTT. It yields the protein CASRRQDRSTGELFF.